A single sample is the source of the 22 T cell receptor beta chains below, sequenced in a study of response to subunit inactivated influenza vaccine. MiXCR, applied by TCRdb to the RT-PCR reads, yields one record per CDR3 protein. The data show almost 600,000 distinct CDR3 sequences, 13% to 15% seen once. The material sequenced was PBMCs from blood, taken approximately 12 days after vaccination. The receptor source for this set is a man between 50 and 59 years old who received an inactivated influenza vaccine.

The sample holds a few counts of this clonotype. V is TRBV12-3 or TRBV12-4 and J is TRBJ1-5; 8 bases agree with TRBD1. J was trimmed by 6 bases and V by 3 bases; bases with no gene match: 4. CDR3 length: 14 amino acids. The DNA for the CDR3 is TGTGCCAGCAGTTTTGCAGGGGGCGGTCAGCCCCAGCATTTT. Protein sequence: CASSFAGGGQPQHF.

J is TRBJ2-3 and V is TRBV4-2; unclear D gene. There are 14 residues in the CDR3. Germline CDR1 LGHNA, CDR2 YNFKEQ. The germline V and J ends were trimmed by 0 bases and 2 bases, with 6 bases remaining between them. CDR3 loop: CASSQDSFTDTQYF. The CDR3 DNA sequence: TGTGCCAGCAGCCAAGACTCTTTCACAGATACGCAGTATTTT.

Ten or more counts support this clonotype. The J gene is TRBJ2-6, the V gene TRBV12-3 or TRBV12-4; 9 nucleotides line up with TRBD1. The CDR3 loop spans 14 amino acids. The trim removed 4 bases at V and 8 bases at J, leaving 3 bases unmatched. CDR3 coding DNA: TGTGCCAGCAGTTCGGGACAGGGTTCCAACGTCCTGACTTTC. Translation: CASSSGQGSNVLTF.

This clonotype was observed a handful of times. This chain connects TRBV6-5 to TRBJ1-5; 10 bases are shared with TRBD1. The CDR3 extends over 16 amino acids. Germline V gene data show CDR1 as MNHEY and CDR2 as SVGAGI. Trimming cost V 2 bases and J 6 bases; bases outside gene matches: 7. CDR3 sequence reads: CASSYTTGGHGQPQHF. The DNA of the CDR3 is TGTGCCAGCAGTTACACGACAGGGGGCCACGGTCAGCCCCAGCATTTT.

This clonotype has a handful of counts. This rearrangement joins TRBV5-1 to TRBJ1-1; D is possibly TRBD1 (5 bases). This CDR3 has 15 amino acids. Trimming shortened V by 4 bases and J by 2 bases, and 15 bases separated the two germline ends. CDR1 is SGHRS, CDR2 YFSETQ, per germline. DNA for the CDR3: TGCGCCAGCAGCATAGGGAGTGGGACCAACACTGAAGCTTTCTTT. Its translation: CASSIGSGTNTEAFF.

The gene calls are TRBV10-2 and TRBJ2-7; TRBD2 aligns across 7 bases. Germline CDR1 WSHSY, CDR2 SAAADI. The J segment lost 5 bases and the V segment lost 2 bases, leaving 6 bases of the junction unmatched. CDR3 length: 14 residues. DNA of the CDR3: TGCGCCAGCAGTGAGACGAGGGAGGGCAACGAGCAGTACTTC. It translates to CASSETREGNEQYF.

J is TRBJ1-5 and V is TRBV5-1; D not certain. V lost 0 bases and J 6 bases, leaving 13 bases between the germline ends. Germline CDR1 is SGHRS and CDR2 is YFSETQ. The CDR3 has 15 residues. CDR3 DNA sequence: TGCGCCAGCAGCTTGGGAGCAGGTGGAGGTCAGCCCCAGCATTTT. Translation: CASSLGAGGGQPQHF.

This clonotype was recorded a few times. The J gene is TRBJ2-7, the V gene TRBV6-2 or TRBV6-3, with 11 nucleotides matching TRBD1. The germline V gene encodes CDR1 MNHEY and CDR2 SVGEGT. This CDR3 contains 15 residues. With 2 bases clipped from V and 7 bases from J, the junction kept 7 bases outside the gene matches. DNA of the CDR3: TGTGCCAGCAGTTACCCACGGACAGGGGGCATGGAGCAGTACTTC. Residues: CASSYPRTGGMEQYF.

This clonotype was observed a few times. The V gene is TRBV11-2, the J gene TRBJ2-5; tentatively, D is TRBD2 (5 bases). The ends were cut back, 1 base at V and 2 bases at J, with 29 bases in the middle. This CDR3 comprises 21 residues. Germline CDR1 SGHAT, CDR2 FQNNGV. Written as DNA, the CDR3 is TGTGCCAGCAGCTTAGGGGGAGCGACCTCTTTTGATTATAGGTTTCAAGAGACCCAGTACTTC. It codes for CASSLGGATSFDYRFQETQYF.

This clonotype was seen a few times. V and J are TRBV5-1 and TRBJ2-1; the match to TRBD2 covers 8 bases. The CDR3 length is 15 residues. Germline trimming cut 0 bases from V and 3 bases from J; bases unmatched to any gene: 2. Per the germline V gene, CDR1 is SGHRS and CDR2 is YFSETQ. As DNA, the CDR3 is TGCGCCAGCAGCTTGGCAGCGGGAGACTACAATGAGCAGTTCTTC. Its translation: CASSLAAGDYNEQFF. Variable domain in full (rest from reference TRBV5-1 and TRBJ2-1): KAGVTQTPRYLIKTRGQQVTLSCSPISGHRSVSWYQQTPGQGLQFLFEYFSETQRNKGNFPGRFSGRQFSNSRSEMNVSTLELGDSALYLCASSLAAGDYNEQFFGPGTRLTVL.

CDR3 bases: TGTGCCACCCACGGGATTAGCTCCTACGAGCAGTACTTC. Protein: CATHGISSYEQYF. The chain joins TRBV27 to TRBJ2-7, with a tentative D call TRBD2 (5 bases). CDR1 MNHEY and CDR2 SMNVEV come from the germline V gene (reference sequence). The germline V and J ends were trimmed by 10 bases and 0 bases, with 13 bases remaining between them. CDR3 length: 13 residues.

The sample holds a few counts of this clonotype. CDR3 sequence reads: CASTGTAVSYEQYF. CDR3 nucleotides: TGTGCCAGTACCGGGACAGCAGTTTCCTACGAGCAGTACTTC. This chain uses TRBV28 with TRBJ2-7; 7 nucleotides agree with TRBD1. The CDR3 consists of 14 residues. Germline lookup yields CDR1 MDHEN and CDR2 SYDVKM. The V gene end was trimmed by 9 bases and the J gene end by 1 base; junction bases not matched to a gene: 9.

This clonotype was counted a few times. The chain employs TRBV7-8 and TRBJ2-3, with 13 nucleotides matching TRBD2. This CDR3 contains 19 residues. The V gene end was trimmed by 4 bases and the J gene end by 0 bases; junction bases not matched to a gene: 10. The germline CDR1 and CDR2 sequences are SGHVS and FQNEAQ. The CDR3 region is CASSWGLAGRPISTDTQYF. The CDR3 DNA is TGTGCCAGCAGCTGGGGACTAGCGGGACGACCAATAAGCACAGATACGCAGTATTTT.

The genes are TRBV4-3 and TRBJ1-4; 7 bases match TRBD1. Germline-derived CDR1 and CDR2 are LGHNA and YSLEER. Germline trimming cut 0 bases from V and 3 bases from J; bases unmatched to any gene: 1. This CDR3 region has 15 residues. This chain's CDR3 is CASSQEGQPNEKLFF. As DNA, the CDR3 is TGCGCCAGCAGCCAAGAGGGACAGCCTAATGAAAAACTGTTTTTT.

This clonotype was counted a single time. The chain carries TRBV15 and TRBJ2-1, with 7 bases lining up with TRBD1. The DNA matches TRBJ2-7 better at its end, which makes the J call doubtful. Germline V gives CDR1 LNHNV, CDR2 YYDKDF (reference sequence). This CDR3 region has 14 residues. CDR3: CATSRVPADRKQYF. CDR3 coding DNA: TGTGCCACCAGCAGAGTCCCTGCGGACAGGAAGCAGTACTTC.

This CDR3 is CASSYQSTGGVLNYGYTF. The CDR3 DNA reads TGTGCCAGCAGCTATCAGAGCACAGGGGGCGTGTTGAACTATGGCTACACCTTC. The J gene is TRBJ1-2, the V gene TRBV11-2, with 9 bases fitting TRBD1. CDR3 length equals 18 residues. Germline CDR1 SGHAT, CDR2 FQNNGV. The V segment lost 4 bases and the J segment 2 bases; nucleotides outside the gene matches: 14.

In its sample, this clonotype was seen a few times. This chain links TRBV30 with TRBJ1-1; D may be TRBD1 (5 bases). The CDR3 has 13 residues. With 2 bases removed from V and 1 base from J, the gap between germline ends came to 8 bases. Looked up from germline, CDR1 is GTSNPN and CDR2 is SVGIG (reference sequence). In nucleotides, the CDR3 is TGTGCCTGGAGTTCCGGGGCGAACACTGAAGCTTTCTTT. It specifies CAWSSGANTEAFF.

There are a few counts of this clonotype. The chain links TRBV30 to TRBJ2-5; D is unclear. This CDR3 has 14 residues. Trimming left V 5 bases short and J 0 bases short, with 13 bases between. Germline assignment: CDR1 GTSNPN and CDR2 SVGIG (reference sequence). The CDR3 DNA sequence: TGTGCCTGGGGCGACGCACCGTACCAAGAGACCCAGTACTTC. It yields the protein CAWGDAPYQETQYF.

The chain carries TRBV7-9 and TRBJ2-1; the match to TRBD2 covers 11 bases. CDR3 length equals 15 residues. Germline V CDR1 and CDR2: SEHNR, FQNEAQ (reference sequence). Trimming removed 7 bases from V and 7 bases from J; junction bases left unmatched: 9. CDR3 amino acids: CASTVAGGLVNEQFF. The CDR3 bases are TGTGCCAGCACCGTAGCGGGGGGGCTGGTTAATGAGCAGTTCTTC.

The chain employs TRBV5-1 and TRBJ2-7; D tentatively reads TRBD1 or TRBD2 (5 bases each). The V end was cut by 4 bases, the J end by 1 base, with 9 bases between. The CDR3 is 13 residues long. Germline loops: CDR1 SGHRS, CDR2 YFSETQ. The chain's CDR3 is CASSGDESYEQYF. CDR3 sequence (DNA): TGCGCCAGCAGCGGGGACGAATCCTACGAGCAGTACTTC.

The chain is built from TRBV27 and TRBJ1-6; D perhaps matches TRBD1 (6 bases). The germline CDR1 and CDR2 sequences are MNHEY and SMNVEV (reference sequence). This CDR3 region has 13 residues. V dropped 6 bases and J dropped 10 bases, with 13 bases sitting between them. CDR3 amino acids: CASRSDSRSPLHF. The DNA of the CDR3 is TGTGCCAGCAGGTCGGACAGTAGGTCACCCCTCCACTTT.

This clonotype was counted only a few times. The V gene is TRBV7-2, the J gene TRBJ2-7; 9 nucleotides line up with TRBD1. CDR3 length: 16 residues. V lost 2 bases and J lost 2; bases outside the gene matches: 7. The V gene's germline CDR1 is SGHTA and CDR2 FQGNSA. The CDR3, as DNA: TGTGCCAGCAGCTTACCCCGGGACAGGGTGACCTACGAGCAGTACTTC. This encodes CASSLPRDRVTYEQYF.